The 17 T cell receptor beta chains below come from one sample, sequenced in a study of blood T cell repertoires in COVID-19. The data were produced by immunoSEQ multiplex PCR, yet TCRdb's version contains in-frame clones alone and is incomplete. In the table there are more than 200,000 clones, 75% to 90% of which are singletons. Sequenced sample: peripheral blood. The receptors were sampled from a man between 35 and 55 years old with acute or convalescent COVID-19.

The table lists this clone with a count of one. This rearrangement joins TRBV7-8 to TRBJ2-1; unclear D gene. This CDR3 has 17 residues. The germline V gene has CDR1 SGHVS and CDR2 FQNEAQ. Between the trimmed V and J ends, which lost 4 bases and 4 bases, there was a span of 20 bases. The CDR3 bases are TGTGCCAGCAGCTCCCATTACGTCACTTTCTCATACAATGAGCAGTTCTTC. Its translation is CASSSHYVTFSYNEQFF.

Points on this clone: The limits of the CDR3 on the DNA are not certain, so only TCRdb's listed CDR3 is given. This sequence joins TRBV6-6 and TRBJ1-2; the D call in the table, TRBD1, was not verified against the DNA. The CDR3 is made up of 15 amino acids, end residues included. In germline, CDR1 is MNHNY, CDR2 SVGAGI (reference sequence). This CDR3 is CASSSSFDRTYGYTF.

This chain joins TRBV5-4 and TRBJ2-3, with 11 bases fitting TRBD1. The CDR3 totals 15 residues. V gave up 5 bases and J gave up 6 bases; unmatched junction bases: 8. Germline V lookup: CDR1 SGHNT, CDR2 YYREEE (reference sequence). CDR3 DNA: TGTGCCAGCAGACGGACAGGGGGCGAGACGGATACGCAGTATTTT. This translates into CASRRTGGETDTQYF.

The chain employs TRBV16 and TRBJ2-3; D is unclear. Trimming stripped 7 bases from V and 1 base from J, with 15 bases between. This CDR3 region has 15 residues. Germline values: CDR1 KGHSY, CDR2 FQNENV. The CDR3: CASNRGFLGTDTQYF. CDR3 bases: TGTGCCAGCAACCGAGGATTTCTCGGCACAGATACGCAGTATTTT.

This chain connects TRBV30 to TRBJ2-3; D remains unclear. CDR1 and CDR2 from the germline V gene are GTSNPN and SVGIG (reference sequence). The germline V and J ends were trimmed by 3 bases and 6 bases, with 7 bases remaining between them. The CDR3 totals 11 residues. CDR3 sequence: CAWRPGDTQYF. The DNA of the CDR3 is TGTGCCTGGAGGCCCGGGGATACGCAGTATTTT.

This clone has only one observation. The rearrangement uses TRBV4-1 and TRBJ2-7, with 7 nucleotides matching TRBD1. The CDR3 is made up of 12 amino acids. Germline CDR1 MGHRA, CDR2 YSYEKL. V lost 5 bases and J lost 5; bases outside the gene matches: 3. CDR3 nucleotide sequence: TGCGCCAGCAGCGTTACAGGGGACGAGCAGTACTTC. Translated, it gives CASSVTGDEQYF.

The chain combines TRBV7-6 with TRBJ2-7; 9 nucleotides line up with TRBD2. There are 15 residues in the CDR3. With V trimmed by 3 bases and J by 2 bases, 5 bases remained unmatched. Germline lookup yields CDR1 SGHVS and CDR2 FNYEAQ. The DNA for the CDR3 is TGTGCCAGCAGCTTGCAGCGGGGGGCCCCCTACGAGCAGTACTTC. It codes for CASSLQRGAPYEQYF.

The chain carries TRBV6-4 and TRBJ2-1; TRBD2 matches 11 bases. The V segment lost 3 bases and the J segment 3 bases; nucleotides outside the gene matches: 4. CDR3 length equals 16 residues. Germline-derived CDR1 and CDR2 are MRHNA and SNTAGT. Here the CDR3 DNA reads TGTGCCAGCAGTGAACTAGCGGGGGAATTCTACAATGAGCAGTTCTTC. This translates into CASSELAGEFYNEQFF.

The chain joins TRBV3-1 (or the pseudogene TRBV3-2) to TRBJ1-2, with D perhaps TRBD1 (5 bases). The CDR3 is 15 residues long. Per the germline V gene, CDR1 is LGHDT and CDR2 is YNNKEL (reference sequence). The V and J ends lost 4 bases and 4 bases respectively, with 16 bases between them. CDR3 nucleotides: TGTGCCAGCAGCCGTGGGGCTACAAGTCCCTATGGCTACACCTTC. This encodes CASSRGATSPYGYTF.

The rearrangement uses TRBV6-5 and TRBJ1-1; TRBD1 might be the D (5 bases). This CDR3 is built from 14 residues. Trimming shortened V by 6 bases and J by 1 base, and 12 bases separated the two germline ends. In germline, CDR1 is MNHEY, CDR2 SVGAGI. CDR3 amino acids: CASRILGQNTEAFF. The CDR3 DNA is TGTGCCAGCAGGATTTTGGGGCAGAACACTGAAGCTTTCTTT.

The chain combines TRBV3-1 (or the pseudogene TRBV3-2) with TRBJ2-1; 10 bases are a match to TRBD2. The ends lost 6 bases at V and 7 bases at J; junction bases unmatched: 9. This CDR3 spans 15 amino acids. Per the germline V gene, CDR1 is LGHDT and CDR2 is YNNKEL (reference sequence). CDR3 sequence: CASSHSGRALNEQFF. The CDR3 DNA reads as TGTGCCAGCAGTCACAGCGGGAGGGCCCTTAATGAGCAGTTCTTC.

CDR3 region: CASSQDSGRNTGELFF. CDR3 nucleotides: TGTGCCAGCAGCCAGGATAGCGGGAGGAACACCGGGGAGCTGTTTTTT. The genes are TRBV4-2 and TRBJ2-2, with 9 bases lining up with TRBD2. This CDR3 has 16 amino acids. Trimming at V came to 3 bases and at J to 1 base, leaving 3 bases not matched to a gene. Per the germline V gene, CDR1 is LGHNA and CDR2 is YNFKEQ.

V gene TRBV18 combines with J gene TRBJ2-5; D remains ambiguous. The CDR3 is 13 amino acids. V was clipped by 2 bases and J by 2 bases, with 6 bases between them. Germline V CDR1 and CDR2: KGHSH, LQKENI. The CDR3 coding sequence is TGTGCCAGCTCACCAACACAACAAGAGACCCAGTACTTC. Amino acid sequence: CASSPTQQETQYF.

The chain combines TRBV3-1 (or the pseudogene TRBV3-2) with TRBJ2-1; 13 nucleotides align to TRBD2. The germline V gene encodes CDR1 LGHDT and CDR2 YNNKEL (reference sequence). V was clipped by 5 bases and J by 9 bases; unmatched bases: 13. The CDR3 runs 17 residues. CDR3 loop: CASSYDPGTSGVFEQFF. CDR3 bases: TGTGCCAGCAGCTACGACCCCGGGACTAGCGGGGTGTTTGAGCAGTTCTTC.

The chain links TRBV15 to TRBJ1-2, with D possibly matching TRBD1 (5 bases). The V gene's germline CDR1 is LNHNV and CDR2 YYDKDF (reference sequence). CDR3 size: 14 residues. V lost 2 bases and J 8 bases, leaving 15 bases between the germline ends. The DNA of the CDR3 is TGTGCCACCAGCAGAAGGGGAGGGAGGACGGGCTACACCTTC. Translating gives CATSRRGGRTGYTF.

V gene TRBV7-6 combines with J gene TRBJ2-5, with 9 bases aligning to TRBD1. J gave up 5 bases and V 1 base, and 2 bases lay outside the gene matches. The length of the CDR3 is 14 residues. CDR1 SGHVS and CDR2 FNYEAQ come from the germline V gene. Written as DNA, the CDR3 is TGTGCCAGCAGCTTAGTCGGGACAGGGGAGACCCAGTACTTC. As protein: CASSLVGTGETQYF. The whole variable domain, filled in from reference TRBV7-6 and TRBJ2-5, reads GAGVSQSPRYKVTKRGQDVALRCDPISGHVSLYWYRQALGQGPEFLTYFNYEAQQDKSGLPNDRFSAERPEGSISTLTIQRTEQRDSAMYRCASSLVGTGETQYFGPGTRLLVL.

The V call is TRBV2, the J call TRBJ1-5; D is uncertain. The germline gives CDR1 SNHLY, CDR2 FYNNEI. The CDR3 is 14 residues long. V was cut by 2 bases and J by 2 bases, with 7 bases left in between. The CDR3 nucleotides read TGTGCCAGCAGTGAAAGGAGGGGCAATCAGCCCCAGCATTTT. It is translated as CASSERRGNQPQHF.